This TCR beta chain originates from a study of blood T cells in healthy people across ages. Findings and caveats of the study: Strong correlation linked observed beta diversity and percent naive T cells. Unsorted PBMC input precluded a conclusive naive versus antigen-experienced comparison. With age, beta diversity per million T cells declined roughly linearly, significantly by 40.

With a J-beta primer mix and a sample-barcoded 5' primer, a second PCR ran roughly 7 to 11 cycles. TCRdb reprocessed the 5' RACE reads via MiXCR and lists one record per CDR3 protein. This sample has fewer than 1.5 million distinct CDR3 sequences, with 42% found just once. To note about this clonotype: Antigen: not known.

The clonotype comes from a woman aged 18-35 years in good health. What was sequenced was blood.

Written as DNA, the CDR3 is TGTGCCACCAGCAGTGGGGCCTCGGTCTCACCCCTCCACTTT. Translation: CATSSGASVSPLHF. The chain combines TRBV15 with TRBJ1-6; weak D call: TRBD1 (5 bases). CDR1 and CDR2 from the germline V gene are LNHNV and YYDKDF (reference sequence). This CDR3 spans 14 amino acids. Between the trimmed V and J ends, which lost 3 bases and 10 bases, there was a span of 13 bases. The variable domain in full, with the rest retrieved from reference TRBV15 and TRBJ1-6, is DAMVIQNPRYQVTQFGKPVTLSCSQTLNHNVMYWYQQKSSQAPKLLFHYYDKDFNNEADTPDNFQSRRPNTSFCFLDIRSPGLGDTAMYLCATSSGASVSPLHFGNGTRLTVT.